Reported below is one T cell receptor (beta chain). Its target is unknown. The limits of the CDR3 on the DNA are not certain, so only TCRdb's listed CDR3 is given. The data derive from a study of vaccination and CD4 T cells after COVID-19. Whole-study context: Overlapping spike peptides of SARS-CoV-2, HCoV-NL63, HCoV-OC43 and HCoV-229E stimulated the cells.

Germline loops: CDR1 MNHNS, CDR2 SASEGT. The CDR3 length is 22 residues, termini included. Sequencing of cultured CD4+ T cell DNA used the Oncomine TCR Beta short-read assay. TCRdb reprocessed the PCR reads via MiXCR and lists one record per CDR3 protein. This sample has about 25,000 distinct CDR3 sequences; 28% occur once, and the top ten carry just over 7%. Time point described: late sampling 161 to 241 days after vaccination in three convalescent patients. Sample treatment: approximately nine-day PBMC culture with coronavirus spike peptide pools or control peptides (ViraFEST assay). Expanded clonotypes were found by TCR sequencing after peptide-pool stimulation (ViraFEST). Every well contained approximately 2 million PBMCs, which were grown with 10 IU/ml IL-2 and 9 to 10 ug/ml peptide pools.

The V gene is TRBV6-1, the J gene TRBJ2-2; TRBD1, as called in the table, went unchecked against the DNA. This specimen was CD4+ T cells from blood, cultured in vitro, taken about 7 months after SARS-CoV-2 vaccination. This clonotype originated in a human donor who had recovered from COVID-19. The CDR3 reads CASSEGGGPYEQYFGPGGELFF.